The present TCR beta chain was sequenced within a study of blood T cell repertoires in COVID-19. Across the study: The United States, Italy and Spain supplied acute and convalescent COVID-19 samples. The cDNA or gDNA used as material had been derived from T cells, B-cell-depleted T cells, or PBMCs.

The CDR3 contains 16 residues. Unmatched junction bases numbered 10, after V lost 3 bases and J lost 5 bases. CDR1 and CDR2 (germline): SGHNT, YYREEE (reference sequence). Original methodology: For nucleated cells, counts were estimated from reference gene primer amplification. The table came from immunoSEQ multiplex PCR; TCRdb's copy has only in-frame clones and leaves some out. That table gives V, J and clone size, and the DNA gave D and trimming. The table has roughly 56,000 clones, around 90% seen once. The chain links TRBV5-4 to TRBJ2-5; 10 positions match TRBD2. Material for sequencing was peripheral blood. The clonotype was recovered from a man in his fifties with active COVID-19. The CDR3 protein is CASSSSGGAQGETQYF. The CDR3 region has the DNA TGTGCCAGCAGCTCTAGCGGGGGCGCACAAGGGGAGACCCAGTACTTC.